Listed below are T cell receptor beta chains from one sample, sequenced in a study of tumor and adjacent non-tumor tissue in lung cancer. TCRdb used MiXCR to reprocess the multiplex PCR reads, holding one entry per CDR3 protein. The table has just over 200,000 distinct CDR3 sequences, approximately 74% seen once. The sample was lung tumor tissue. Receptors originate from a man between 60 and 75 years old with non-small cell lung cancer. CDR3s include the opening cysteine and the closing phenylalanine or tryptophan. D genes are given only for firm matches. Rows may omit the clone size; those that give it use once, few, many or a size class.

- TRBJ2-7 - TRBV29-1 TGCAGTGTTGAAGGTAGCCGCTACGAGCAGAACTTC CSVEGSRYEQNF
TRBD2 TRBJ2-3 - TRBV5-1 TGCGCCAGCAGCTTGAAACCGGCTAGCGGGGGGCCAGGGGATACGCAGTATTTT CASSLKPASGGPGDTQYF
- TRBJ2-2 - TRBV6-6 TGTGCCAGCAGCTTAACGGAACAGGGCGTAGGGGAGCTGTTTTTT CASSLTEQGVGELFF
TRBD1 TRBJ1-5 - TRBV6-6 TGTGTCAGCAGTTATGGGACAGGAGAAATGCAGCCCCAGCATTTT CVSSYGTGEMQPQHF
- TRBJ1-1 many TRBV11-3 TGTGCCAGCAGCACGCAGAACACTGAAGCTTTCTTT CASSTQNTEAFF
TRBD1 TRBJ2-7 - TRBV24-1 TGTGCCACCACGAGGACAGGGGTCCACGAGCAGTACTTC CATTRTGVHEQYF
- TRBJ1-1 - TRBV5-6 TGTTCCAGCAGCTTGGAGGGTCGGTGGAGTGAAGCTTTCTTT CSSSLEGRWSEAFF
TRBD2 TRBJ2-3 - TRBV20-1 TGCAGTGCTAGAGATCTCCAGGCGGGAGATAGGCAGTATTTT CSARDLQAGDRQYF
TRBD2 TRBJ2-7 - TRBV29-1 TGCAGCGTTGCGCTAGCGGGAGCGGTTGAGCAGTACTTC CSVALAGAVEQYF
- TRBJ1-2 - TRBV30 TGTGTCTGGACCCCCGGGGTTGGGCCTAACTATGGCTACACCTTC CVWTPGVGPNYGYTF
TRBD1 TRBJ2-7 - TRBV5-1 TGCGCCAGCAGCTTCTCCGGGACAGCAACTATGCAGTACTTC CASSFSGTATMQYF
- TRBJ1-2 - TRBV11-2 TGTGCCAGCAGCCTACTTCTTGGGCAAGGCTATGGCTACAGCTTC CASSLLLGQGYGYSF
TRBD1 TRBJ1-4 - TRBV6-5 TGTGCCAGCAGTGGACAGGGGTCTAATGAAAAACTGTTTTTT CASSGQGSNEKLFF
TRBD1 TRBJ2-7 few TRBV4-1 TGCGCCAGCAGCCCCGGACAGGGGACATCCTACGAGCAGTACTTC CASSPGQGTSYEQYF
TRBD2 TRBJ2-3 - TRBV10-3 TGTGCCATCAAGGGACTAGCGGGAGTAACAGATGCGCAGTATTTT CAIKGLAGVTDAQYF